This entry features one TCR beta chain sequence. RNA transcripts provided the source from which TCR beta CDR3 regions were amplified. Primed by the HTBI set, a first-round RT-PCR was run on the TCR CDR3. TCRdb fed the multiplex PCR reads into MiXCR, producing one record per CDR3 protein. The repertoire has about 610,000 distinct CDR3 sequences, about 45% of them found once; the top ten carry about 8.3%. CDR1 SGHKS and CDR2 YYEKEE come from the germline V gene (reference sequence). This CDR3 region has 15 residues. V was trimmed by 0 bases and J by 4 bases, leaving 10 bases between them. The source of the sample is a study of T cells in Graves' hyperthyroidism and ophthalmopathy.

The chain recombines TRBV5-5 with TRBJ1-4; D is possibly TRBD1 (5 bases). The clonotype was recovered from a woman younger than 30 with Graves' hyperthyroidism. Sequencing used peripheral blood or thyroid tissue (not recorded which). CDR3 coding DNA: TGTGCCAGCAGCTTGGAACAGGAGTTTAATGAAAAACTGTTTTTT. This encodes CASSLEQEFNEKLFF.